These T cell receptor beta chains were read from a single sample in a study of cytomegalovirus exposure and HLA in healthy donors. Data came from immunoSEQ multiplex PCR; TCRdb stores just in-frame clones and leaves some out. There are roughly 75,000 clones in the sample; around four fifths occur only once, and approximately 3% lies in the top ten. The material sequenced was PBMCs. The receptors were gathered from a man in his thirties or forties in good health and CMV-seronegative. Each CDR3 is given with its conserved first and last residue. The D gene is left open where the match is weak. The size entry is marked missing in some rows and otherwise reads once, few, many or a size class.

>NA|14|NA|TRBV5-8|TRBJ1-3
CASNEVGSGNTIYF
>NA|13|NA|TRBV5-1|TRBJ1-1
CASSRGGGTEAFF
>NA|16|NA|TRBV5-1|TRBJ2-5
CASKRGRRTAQETQYF
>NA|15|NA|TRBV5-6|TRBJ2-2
CASSLAGTNTGELFF
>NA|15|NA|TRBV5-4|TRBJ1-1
CASSFETATNTEAFF
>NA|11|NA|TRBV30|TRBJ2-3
CAWSVQYTQYF
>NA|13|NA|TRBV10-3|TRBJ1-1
CAISSRQGTEAFF
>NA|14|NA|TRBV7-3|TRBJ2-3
CASSVGLHTDTQYF
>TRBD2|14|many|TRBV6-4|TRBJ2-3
CASSDGLATDTQYF
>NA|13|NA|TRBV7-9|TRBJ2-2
CASSSRSDGELFF
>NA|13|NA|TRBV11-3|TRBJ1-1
CASSFEYGTEAFF
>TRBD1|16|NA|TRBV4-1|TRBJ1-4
CASSQDRGTGNEKLFF
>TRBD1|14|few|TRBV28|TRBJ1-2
CASSSTGEVWGYTF
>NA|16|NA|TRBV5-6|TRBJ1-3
CASSLLVLSSGNTIYF
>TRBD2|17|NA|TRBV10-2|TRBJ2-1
CATQRLAGGRRGDEQFF
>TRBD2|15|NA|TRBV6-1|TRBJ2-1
CASSFSGTSGNEQFF
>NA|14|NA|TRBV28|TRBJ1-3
CASSRSLSGNTIYF
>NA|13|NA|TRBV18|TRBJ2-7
CASSPPSSYEQYF
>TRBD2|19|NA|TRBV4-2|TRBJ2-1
CASSQQSGREYTAYNEQFF
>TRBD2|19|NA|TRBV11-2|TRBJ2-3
CASSALATGTSGAADTQYF
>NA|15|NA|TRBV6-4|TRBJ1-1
CASRETAATYTEAFF
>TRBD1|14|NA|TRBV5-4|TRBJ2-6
CASRIDREANVLTF
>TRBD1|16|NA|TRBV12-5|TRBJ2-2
CASGLSGTGAYRELFF
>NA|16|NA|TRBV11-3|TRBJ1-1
CASSFGEGTNTIEAFF
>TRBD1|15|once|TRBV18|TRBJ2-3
CASSIDQGATDTQYF
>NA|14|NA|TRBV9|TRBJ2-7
CASSVGTGNYEQYF
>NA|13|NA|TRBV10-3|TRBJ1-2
CAIKAGEMGGYTF
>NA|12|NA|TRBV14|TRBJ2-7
CASSQGARRSSF
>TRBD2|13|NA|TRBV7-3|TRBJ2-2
CASSFGTSGELFF
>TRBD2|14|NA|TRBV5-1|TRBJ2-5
CASSFGGGKETQYF
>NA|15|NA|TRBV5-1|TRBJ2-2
CASSLDQTNTGELFF
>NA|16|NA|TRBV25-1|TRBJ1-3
CASSGPSDSSGNTIYF
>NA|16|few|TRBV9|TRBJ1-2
CASSGARQHSNYGYTF
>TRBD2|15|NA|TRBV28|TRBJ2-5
CASSSRLALTETQYF
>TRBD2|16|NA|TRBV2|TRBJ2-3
CASSVGLAGAGDTQYF
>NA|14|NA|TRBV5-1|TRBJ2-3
CASSLNRVTDTQYF
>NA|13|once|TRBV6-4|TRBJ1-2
CASKSQDSDGYTF
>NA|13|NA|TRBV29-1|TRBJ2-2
CSVAGVVGVELFF
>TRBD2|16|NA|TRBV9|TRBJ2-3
CASSHSVRGGTDTQYF
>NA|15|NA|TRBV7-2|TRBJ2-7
CASSLASTGPVEQYF
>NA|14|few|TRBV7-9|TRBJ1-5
CASSPPLTGQPQHF
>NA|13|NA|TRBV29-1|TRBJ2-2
CSVGTGKSWELFF
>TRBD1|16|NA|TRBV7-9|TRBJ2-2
CASSFLDRVDTGELFF
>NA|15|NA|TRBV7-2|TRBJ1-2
CASSSTRGRLDGYTF
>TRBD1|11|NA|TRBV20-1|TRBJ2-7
CSPGQGDEQYF
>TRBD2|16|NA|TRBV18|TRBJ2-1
CASSPLGTSPYNEQFF
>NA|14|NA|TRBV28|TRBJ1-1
CASSLRYVDTEAFF
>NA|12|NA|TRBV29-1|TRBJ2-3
CSVKHLSYTQYF
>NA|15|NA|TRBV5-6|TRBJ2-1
CASSFLGGRDNEQFF
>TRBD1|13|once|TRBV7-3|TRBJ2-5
CASSFTGVETQYF
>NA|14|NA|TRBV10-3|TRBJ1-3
CAITQGLGGNTIYF
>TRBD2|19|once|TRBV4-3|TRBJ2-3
CASSQENLLSGGVADTQYF
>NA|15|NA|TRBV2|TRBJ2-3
CASSGGTVPADTQYF
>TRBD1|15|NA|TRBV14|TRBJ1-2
CASSLETGTNYGYTF
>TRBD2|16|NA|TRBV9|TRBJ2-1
CASSVVPSGANNEQFF
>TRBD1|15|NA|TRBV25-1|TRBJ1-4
CASSDIRGTNEKLFF
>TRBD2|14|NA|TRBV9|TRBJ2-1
CASSVGTSGDEQFF
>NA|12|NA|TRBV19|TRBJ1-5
CASRSRDQPQHF
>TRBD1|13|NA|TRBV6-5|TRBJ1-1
CASTQGAVTEAFF